One and the same sample provided the 10 T cell receptor beta chains below, sequenced in a study of blood T cell repertoires in COVID-19. Sequencing was performed with immunoSEQ multiplex PCR; in TCRdb, only in-frame clones are kept and a portion is missing. The sample lists about 300,000 clones, roughly nine tenths seen once, with 2.2% in the top ten. Material for sequencing was peripheral blood. These receptors all stem from a woman aged 25 to 39 with COVID-19, enrolled during active disease.

The chain has TRBV23-1 and TRBJ1-2; possible D gene TRBD1, 6 bases. TRBV23-1 is an ORF for which the function is uncertain. This CDR3 region has 17 residues. Trimming removed 3 bases at V and 4 bases at J, with 21 bases between. The CDR3 loop is CASSQPGHITDSYGYTF. DNA of the CDR3: TGCGCCAGCAGTCAGCCGGGACACATCACCGATTCCTATGGCTACACCTTC.

The chain joins TRBV3-1 (or the pseudogene TRBV3-2) to TRBJ2-7, with D possibly being TRBD2 (5 bases). Trimming shortened V by 5 bases and J by 3 bases, and 17 bases separated the two germline ends. From germline, CDR1 is LGHDT and CDR2 YNNKEL (reference sequence). The CDR3 has 15 residues. CDR3 sequence (DNA): TGTGCCAGCAGCACCGGACTCATGACTAACTACGAGCAGTACTTC. Translating gives CASSTGLMTNYEQYF.

The J gene is TRBJ1-2, the V gene TRBV3-1 (or the pseudogene TRBV3-2), with D hard to call. Germline V gene data show CDR1 as LGHDT and CDR2 as YNNKEL (reference sequence). The CDR3 is 13 residues long. Trimming stripped 0 bases from V and 10 bases from J, with 12 bases between. CDR3 amino acids: CASSQDRGTYYTF. As DNA, the CDR3 is TGTGCCAGCAGCCAAGATCGGGGAACTTACTACACCTTC.

CDR3 sequence (DNA): TGTGCCAGTAGTCTAAGGGACAGGGGGACTAACTATGGCTACACCTTC. It encodes CASSLRDRGTNYGYTF. The gene calls are TRBV19 and TRBJ1-2; 11 nucleotides match TRBD1. The CDR3 length is 16 residues. In germline, CDR1 is LNHDA, CDR2 SQIVND (reference sequence). V trimming: 5 bases; J trimming: 0 bases; junction bases outside the gene matches: 5.

Comments on this clone: One junction end disagrees with the germline gene, perhaps due to a read error. The V gene is TRBV19, the J gene TRBJ1-1, with D possibly matching TRBD1 (6 bases). Germline assignment: CDR1 LNHDA and CDR2 SQIVND (reference sequence). The CDR3 extends over 13 amino acids. The CDR3, as DNA: TGTGCCAGTACTACGACCTCTGGGGGACACCATTACTTT. It is translated as CASTTTSGGHHYF.

The genes are TRBV7-6 and TRBJ1-1; a weak D match, TRBD1 (6 bases). Germline CDR1 reads SGHVS; CDR2 reads FNYEAQ. This CDR3 has 13 amino acids. Trimming took off 1 base at V and 4 bases at J, with 7 bases between the two ends. The CDR3 region has the DNA TGTGCCAGCAGCTTAGGAGGGGGCACTGAAGCTTTCTTT. Translation gives CASSLGGGTEAFF.

The chain carries TRBV10-1 and TRBJ1-1; no firm D call. V was trimmed by 2 bases and J by 0 bases, leaving 10 bases between them. Germline V lookup: CDR1 WNHNN, CDR2 SYGVQD (reference sequence). This CDR3 comprises 15 residues. CDR3 residues: CASSEGAVVNTEAFF. In nucleotides, the CDR3 is TGCGCCAGCAGTGAGGGAGCAGTAGTGAACACTGAAGCTTTCTTT.

The genes are TRBV6-5 and TRBJ1-2, with D possibly TRBD1 on 6 matching bases. V was clipped by 2 bases and J by 8 bases, with 12 bases between them. This CDR3 comprises 13 residues. Germline-derived CDR1 and CDR2 are MNHEY and SVGAGI. The chain's CDR3 is CASSYTGSEGYTF. DNA for the CDR3: TGTGCCAGCAGTTACACAGGGTCGGAGGGCTACACCTTC.

The J gene is TRBJ2-2, the V gene TRBV28; 10 positions agree with TRBD2. The CDR3 covers 17 residues. Trimming at V came to 2 bases and at J to 3 bases, leaving 6 bases not matched to a gene. From germline, CDR1 is MDHEN and CDR2 SYDVKM. CDR3 residues: CASSLPSGRDYTGELFF. CDR3 sequence (DNA): TGTGCCAGCAGTTTACCTAGCGGGAGAGACTACACCGGGGAGCTGTTTTTT.

The chain is built from TRBV5-5 and TRBJ1-5, with D possibly being TRBD1 (5 bases). V was shortened by 0 bases and J by 7 bases, with 8 bases between the two germline ends. The CDR3 has 13 amino acids. Germline assignment: CDR1 SGHKS and CDR2 YYEKEE (reference sequence). This CDR3 reads CASSLAPGQPQHF. The CDR3 DNA reads TGTGCCAGCAGCTTGGCCCCAGGGCAGCCCCAGCATTTT. Supplemented by reference TRBV5-5 and TRBJ1-5, the full variable domain reads DAGVTQSPTHLIKTRGQQVTLRCSPISGHKSVSWYQQVLGQGPQFIFQYYEKEERGRGNFPDRFSARQFPNYSSELNVNALLLGDSALYLCASSLAPGQPQHFGDGTRLSIL.